A single sample is the source of the 27 T cell receptor beta chains below, sequenced in a study of spatial heterogeneity in lung cancer. TCRdb passed the 5' RACE reads through MiXCR, listing each CDR3 protein once. The data show about 23,000 distinct CDR3 sequences, approximately 4.8% seen once. Time point reported: sample taken at primary tumor resection. This specimen was PBMCs, taken at surgery. These receptors came from a male donor with early-stage non-small cell lung cancer.

This clonotype appeared many times. The chain recombines TRBV18 with TRBJ2-5; the match to TRBD2 covers 9 bases. This CDR3 is built from 15 residues. With 3 bases clipped from V and 3 bases from J, the junction kept 5 bases outside the gene matches. Germline CDR1 KGHSH, CDR2 LQKENI. The CDR3 region is CASSPNSGGKETQYF. Written as DNA, the CDR3 is TGTGCCAGCTCACCGAATAGCGGGGGAAAAGAGACCCAGTACTTC.

This clonotype has a count of ten or more. CDR3 amino acids: CASSQTGTRGNTGELFF. The CDR3 DNA reads as TGTGCCAGCAGCCAGACCGGGACTAGGGGGAACACCGGGGAGCTGTTTTTT. The chain couples TRBV3-1 to TRBJ2-2; the match to TRBD2 covers 8 bases. The CDR3 extends over 17 amino acids. The V gene end was trimmed by 3 bases and the J gene end by 1 base; junction bases not matched to a gene: 7. The germline CDR1 and CDR2 sequences are LGHDT and YNNKEL (reference sequence).

By proportion, this clonotype is medium-sized. J is TRBJ2-1 and V is TRBV29-1; 10 bases fit TRBD2. Trimming took 7 bases from V and 4 from J; bases not matched to a gene: 7. CDR3 length: 14 residues. Germline V CDR1 and CDR2: SQVTM, ANQGSEA. CDR3 sequence: CSASTSGIYNEQFF. CDR3 coding DNA: TGCAGCGCATCCACTAGCGGGATTTACAATGAGCAGTTCTTC.

This clonotype was seen a few times. The chain employs TRBV6-5 and TRBJ2-1; D may be TRBD1 (6 bases). This CDR3 comprises 17 residues. CDR1 is MNHEY and CDR2 is SVGAGI in the germline V gene. Between the trimmed V and J ends, which lost 0 bases and 0 bases, there was a span of 12 bases. Here the CDR3 reads CASSYSPTGSSYNEQFF. DNA of the CDR3: TGTGCCAGCAGTTACTCCCCGACAGGCAGCTCCTACAATGAGCAGTTCTTC.

This clonotype was seen repeatedly, ten times or more. The chain links TRBV5-1 to TRBJ1-3; weak D call: TRBD1 (5 bases). This CDR3 is 15 amino acids long. Germline values: CDR1 SGHRS, CDR2 YFSETQ. The V gene lost 3 bases and the J gene lost 3 bases, with 13 bases spanning the gap. CDR3 in amino acids: CASSSGGNYGNTIYF. The DNA for the CDR3 is TGCGCCAGCAGCTCTGGGGGGAACTATGGAAACACCATATATTTT.

This clonotype was counted ten times or more. The CDR3 DNA reads as TGTGCCAGCAGCCAAGACGCGGGGGGGGTTGGTACGCAGTATTTT. Protein: CASSQDAGGVGTQYF. The genes are TRBV4-2 and TRBJ2-3; TRBD2 agrees at 9 bases. Germline V CDR1 and CDR2: LGHNA, YNFKEQ. The V gene end was trimmed by 0 bases and the J gene end by 8 bases; junction bases not matched to a gene: 6. CDR3 size: 15 residues.

This clonotype is judged medium-sized. The J gene is TRBJ2-7, the V gene TRBV12-3 or TRBV12-4; D is unclear. CDR3 size: 13 residues. Trimming left V 1 base short and J 3 bases short, with 7 bases between. CDR3 DNA: TGTGCCAGCAGTTTAGTTGCCAGCTACGAGCAGTACTTC. The encoded protein is CASSLVASYEQYF.

The V call is TRBV5-5, the J call TRBJ1-4; no definite D call. This CDR3 comprises 16 residues. Germline-derived CDR1 and CDR2 are SGHKS and YYEKEE (reference sequence). The V end lost 1 base, the J end lost 3 bases, and 13 bases lay between the germline ends. This CDR3 is CASSLTPSMANEKLFF. CDR3 sequence (DNA): TGTGCCAGCAGCTTGACGCCCAGTATGGCTAATGAAAAACTGTTTTTT.

This clonotype appeared many times. The chain couples TRBV3-1 to TRBJ1-5; a weak D match, TRBD1 (5 bases). Between the trimmed V and J ends, which lost 0 bases and 1 base, there was a span of 10 bases. The CDR3 extends over 16 amino acids. Germline V gene lookup returns CDR1 LGHDT and CDR2 YNNKEL (reference sequence). CDR3 protein: CASSQDGGVSNQPQHF. For the CDR3, the DNA is TGTGCCAGCAGCCAAGATGGGGGGGTCAGCAATCAGCCCCAGCATTTT.

The DNA for the CDR3 is TGTGCCAGCAGATTGGGTAACAGGGGGCTGTACGAGCAGTACTTC. It translates to CASRLGNRGLYEQYF. The rearrangement joins TRBV28 to TRBJ2-7; TRBD1 matches at 9 bases. Losses at the gene ends were 6 bases for V and 4 bases for J; bases not matched to a gene: 10. In germline, CDR1 is MDHEN, CDR2 SYDVKM. CDR3 size: 15 residues.

This clonotype was counted ten times or more. CDR3 bases: TGTGCCAGCAGATACAGGGGGCTGGCAGATACGCAGTATTTT. It translates to CASRYRGLADTQYF. The chain has TRBV11-1 and TRBJ2-3, with 9 bases identical to TRBD1. CDR1 is SGHAT and CDR2 is FQDESV in the germline V gene (reference sequence). Trimming took 6 bases from V and 4 from J; bases not matched to a gene: 5. The CDR3 runs 14 residues.

V and J are TRBV7-2 and TRBJ2-4; no firm D call. CDR3 length: 11 residues. The V gene lost 3 bases and the J gene lost 8 bases, with 5 bases spanning the gap. Germline CDR1 and CDR2: SGHTA and FQGNSA. CDR3 amino acids: CASSFGDIQYF. Written as DNA, the CDR3 is TGTGCCAGCAGCTTTGGGGACATTCAGTACTTC.

This clonotype was counted ten times or more. The J gene is TRBJ1-5, the V gene TRBV12-3 or TRBV12-4; the D is unclear. The ends were cut back, 6 bases at V and 4 bases at J, with 13 bases in the middle. The CDR3 covers 14 residues. CDR3 DNA sequence: TGTGCCAGCAGCCAAGTGAGCAGAAATCAGCCCCAGCATTTT. It specifies CASSQVSRNQPQHF.

This clonotype was counted at least ten times. The chain links TRBV29-1 to TRBJ1-1; tentative D call: TRBD1 (5 bases). This CDR3 is built from 13 residues. V was cut by 4 bases and J by 5 bases, with 14 bases left in between. Germline CDR1 reads SQVTM; CDR2 reads ANQGSEA. The DNA for the CDR3 is TGCAGCGTTGGTCGTCAGGGTCGGACTGAAGCTTTCTTT. The encoded protein is CSVGRQGRTEAFF.

The sample holds many counts of this clonotype. The V gene is TRBV12-3 or TRBV12-4, the J gene TRBJ1-5, with D possibly matching TRBD1 (6 bases). The CDR3 is 14 amino acids. Trimming removed 6 bases at V and 4 bases at J, with 13 bases between. The CDR3 spells CASSFAGTNQPQHF. CDR3 bases: TGTGCCAGCAGCTTTGCCGGGACAAATCAGCCCCAGCATTTT.

In this sample, this clonotype turned up many times. The chain couples TRBV5-1 to TRBJ2-2, with D tentatively TRBD1 (6 bases). The CDR3 is made up of 14 amino acids. The ends were cut back, 2 bases at V and 4 bases at J, with 9 bases in the middle. CDR1 is SGHRS and CDR2 is YFSETQ in the germline V gene. Here the CDR3 reads CASSFEGGTGELFF. CDR3 nucleotide sequence: TGCGCCAGCAGCTTCGAAGGGGGCACCGGGGAGCTGTTTTTT.

This clonotype was picked up a small number of times. The rearrangement joins TRBV5-4 to TRBJ2-5, with 7 nucleotides matching TRBD2. This CDR3 has 14 residues. Germline CDR1 reads SGHNT; CDR2 reads YYREEE (reference sequence). V trimming: 2 bases; J trimming: 4 bases; junction bases outside the gene matches: 5. CDR3 sequence: CASSFRGGSETQYF. CDR3 DNA sequence: TGTGCCAGCAGCTTCCGGGGAGGGTCAGAGACCCAGTACTTC.

This clonotype was picked up many times. The rearrangement links TRBV3-1 to TRBJ1-6; D is perhaps TRBD1 (5 bases). The CDR3 sequence is 15 residues long. Germline V lookup: CDR1 LGHDT, CDR2 YNNKEL (reference sequence). V lost 4 bases and J 5 bases, leaving 12 bases between the germline ends. DNA of the CDR3: TGTGCCAGCAGCCGTAGGGACGCTAATAATTCACCCCTCCACTTT. This translates into CASSRRDANNSPLHF.

This clonotype was counted at least ten times. The chain couples TRBV28 to TRBJ2-1; D perhaps matches TRBD2 (6 bases). The CDR3 has 13 amino acids. V lost 10 bases, J lost 7 bases, and 17 bases lay in between. Germline assignment: CDR1 MDHEN and CDR2 SYDVKM. For the CDR3, the DNA is TGTGCCATCAACATCGGGAGTAGGAATGAGCAGTTCTTC. The encoded protein is CAINIGSRNEQFF.

This clonotype showed up many times. The rearrangement uses TRBV7-2 and TRBJ2-1; TRBD2 agrees at 8 bases. CDR3 size: 15 residues. Unmatched junction bases numbered 8, after V lost 5 bases and J lost 5 bases. The V gene's germline CDR1 is SGHTA and CDR2 FQGNSA. In DNA form, the CDR3 reads TGTGCCAGCAGCCGGAGACTAGCGACCAACAATGAGCAGTTCTTC. Its protein product is CASSRRLATNNEQFF.

This clonotype has ten or more counts. The rearrangement uses TRBV28 and TRBJ1-3; D possibly corresponds to TRBD1 (5 bases). Germline values: CDR1 MDHEN, CDR2 SYDVKM. The CDR3 is made up of 16 amino acids. V dropped 1 base and J dropped 0 bases, with 10 bases sitting between them. CDR3 residues: CASSLSDTISGNTIYF. For the CDR3, the DNA is TGTGCCAGCAGTTTATCGGACACGATCTCTGGAAACACCATATATTTT. The whole variable domain, remainder taken from reference TRBV28 and TRBJ1-3, is DVKVTQSSRYLVKRTGEKVFLECVQDMDHENMFWYRQDPGLGLRLIYFSYDVKMKEKGDIPEGYSVSREKKERFSLILESASTNQTSMYLCASSLSDTISGNTIYFGEGSWLTVV.

This clonotype was picked up many times. V and J are TRBV28 and TRBJ1-3, with a weak D call TRBD1 (5 bases). The CDR3 is made up of 15 amino acids. The germline V gene has CDR1 MDHEN and CDR2 SYDVKM. The CDR3 DNA is TGTGCTTCGGGACGTTCGACCGCCTCTGGAAACACCATATATTTT. Translated: CASGRSTASGNTIYF.

This clonotype has at least ten counts. The V and J genes are TRBV6-1 and TRBJ2-3; no clear D. There are 13 residues in the CDR3. Germline V lookup: CDR1 MNHNS, CDR2 SASEGT. Trimming stripped 11 bases from V and 0 bases from J, with 12 bases between. CDR3 sequence reads: CALLVGSTDTQYF. The CDR3 DNA is TGTGCCCTGCTGGTCGGGAGCACAGATACGCAGTATTTT.

On this clonotype itself: One base away lies a much larger clone, so this may be a sequencing read error. The chain is built from TRBV19 and TRBJ2-5; unclear D gene. In germline, CDR1 is LNHDA, CDR2 SQIVND (reference sequence). This CDR3 has 14 residues. The germline V and J ends were trimmed by 3 bases and 1 base, with 9 bases remaining between them. CDR3 loop: CASSIIRFQETQYF. In DNA, the CDR3 is TGTGCCAGTAGTATCATCAGGTTCCAAGAGACCCAGTACTTC.

This clonotype rates as medium-sized. V usage is TRBV3-1 and J usage is TRBJ1-1; 7 bases are shared with TRBD1. Germline loops: CDR1 LGHDT, CDR2 YNNKEL (reference sequence). The CDR3 length is 17 residues. V gave up 3 bases and J gave up 0 bases; unmatched junction bases: 10. The CDR3 loop is CASSHAPGQLMNTEAFF. In DNA, the CDR3 is TGTGCCAGCAGCCATGCTCCGGGACAGCTCATGAACACTGAAGCTTTCTTT.

This clonotype was observed at least ten times. The rearrangement links TRBV7-2 to TRBJ2-5; TRBD1 matches at 9 bases. Losses at the gene ends were 5 bases for V and 3 bases for J; bases not matched to a gene: 13. This CDR3 has 17 residues. Germline V lookup: CDR1 SGHTA, CDR2 FQGNSA. The CDR3 DNA reads as TGTGCCAGCAGCGGGGGCCCCGGGACAGGGAGGAAAGAGACCCAGTACTTC. Translated, it gives CASSGGPGTGRKETQYF.

This clonotype appeared a few times. The rearrangement joins TRBV6-1 to TRBJ2-1, with 14 positions matching TRBD2. This CDR3 contains 15 residues. Per the germline V gene, CDR1 is MNHNS and CDR2 is SASEGT. V lost 7 bases, J lost 9 bases, and 8 bases stayed unmatched. The CDR3 loop reads CASNPGTSGSSEQFF. The CDR3, as DNA: TGTGCCAGCAACCCTGGGACTAGCGGGAGTAGTGAGCAGTTCTTC.